This T cell receptor beta chain was recovered during a study of PD-1 blockade in classical Hodgkin lymphoma. General observations from the study: Lower baseline TCR diversity was reported for newly diagnosed patients than for healthy donors. CD4+ but not CD8+ TCR diversity rose significantly by C4D1.

Details on this clone: What it binds is not known.

Only in-frame clones appear in the TCRdb table, and some are missing; sequencing was by immunoSEQ multiplex PCR. The data show about 49,000 clones, with roughly 89% seen just once and about 14% held by the top ten. Time point meaning: cycle 4 day 1 (C4D1), after 5 to 7 weeks of nivolumab. There was relapse after autologous stem cell transplantation in every patient, and there was variation in brentuximab vedotin exposure. The study recorded best responses of complete response, partial response or progressive disease. The CDR3 loop spans 15 amino acids. Trimming cost V 4 bases and J 4 bases; bases outside gene matches: 6. Germline lookup yields CDR1 SNHLY and CDR2 FYNNEI.

Sequenced here: peripheral blood mononuclear cells (PBMCs), sampled before the fourth cycle of nivolumab. V gene TRBV2 combines with J gene TRBJ1-5; 8 positions agree with TRBD1. The receptor comes from a human donor with classical Hodgkin lymphoma. CDR3 sequence reads: CASSAAGGWNQPQHF. The CDR3 region has the DNA TGTGCCAGCAGTGCGGCAGGGGGCTGGAATCAGCCCCAGCATTTT.